This TCR beta chain stems from a study of T cell changes during pregnancy in multiple sclerosis. The V and J ends lost 2 bases and 6 bases, in that order; junction bases with no gene match: 7. Germline V gene data show CDR1 as SGDLS and CDR2 as YYNGEE. The CDR3 loop spans 14 amino acids. Assay used: immunoSEQ multiplex PCR; TCRdb lists only in-frame clones, some missing. The data contain around 100,000 clones, 92% of them seen just once; the ten biggest clones take up 1.9%. The sequence was obtained from a female donor with multiple sclerosis, enrolled in a pregnancy study. This specimen was peripheral blood, taken after pregnancy. The rearrangement links TRBV9 to TRBJ1-1; the match to TRBD1 covers 7 bases. CDR3 nucleotide sequence: TGTGCCAGCAGCGTGGGTGGACAGGTAGCTGAAGCTTTCTTT. Its translation: CASSVGGQVAEAFF.